This T cell receptor (beta chain) comes out of a study of cytomegalovirus exposure and HLA in healthy donors. PCR amplification relied on 60 Vbeta primers (plus 13 Jbeta primers). TCRdb's copy holds only in-frame clones and misses some; the assay was immunoSEQ multiplex PCR. Seen here are 150,000 to 200,000 clones, over 75% observed once, and the top ten hold 2% to 2.5%. CDR3 length equals 13 residues. Germline values: CDR1 MNHEY, CDR2 SMNVEV (reference sequence). V was clipped by 2 bases and J by 13 bases, with 14 bases between them. The chain combines TRBV27 with TRBJ1-4; D not resolved. Sequenced: PBMCs. The sequence derives from a man in his sixties in good health and CMV-seronegative. CDR3: CASSLVLSSGLFF. The CDR3 DNA sequence: TGTGCCAGCAGTTTAGTGCTCAGTTCTGGACTGTTTTTT.